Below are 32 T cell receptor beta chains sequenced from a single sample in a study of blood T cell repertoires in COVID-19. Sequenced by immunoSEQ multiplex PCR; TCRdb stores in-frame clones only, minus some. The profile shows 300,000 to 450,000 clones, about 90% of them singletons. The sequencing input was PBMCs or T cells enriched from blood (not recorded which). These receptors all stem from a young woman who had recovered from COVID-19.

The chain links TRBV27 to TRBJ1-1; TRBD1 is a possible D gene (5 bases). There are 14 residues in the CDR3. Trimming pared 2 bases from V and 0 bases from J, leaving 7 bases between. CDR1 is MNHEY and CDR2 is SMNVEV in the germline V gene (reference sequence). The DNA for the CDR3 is TGTGCCAGCAGTTTAACGGGGGTGAACACTGAAGCTTTCTTT. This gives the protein CASSLTGVNTEAFF.

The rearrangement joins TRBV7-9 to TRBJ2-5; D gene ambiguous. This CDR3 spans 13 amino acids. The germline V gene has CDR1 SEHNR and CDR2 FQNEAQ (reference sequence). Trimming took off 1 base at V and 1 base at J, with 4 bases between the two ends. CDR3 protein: CASSLGLQETQYF. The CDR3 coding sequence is TGTGCCAGCAGCTTAGGACTCCAAGAGACCCAGTACTTC.

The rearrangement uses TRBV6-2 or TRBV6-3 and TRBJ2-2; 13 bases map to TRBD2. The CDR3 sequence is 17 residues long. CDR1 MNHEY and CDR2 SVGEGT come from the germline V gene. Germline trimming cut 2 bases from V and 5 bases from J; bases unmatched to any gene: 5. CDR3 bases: TGTGCCAGCAGTTACCTCCGGACTAGCGGGGGAACCGGGGAGCTGTTTTTT. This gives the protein CASSYLRTSGGTGELFF.

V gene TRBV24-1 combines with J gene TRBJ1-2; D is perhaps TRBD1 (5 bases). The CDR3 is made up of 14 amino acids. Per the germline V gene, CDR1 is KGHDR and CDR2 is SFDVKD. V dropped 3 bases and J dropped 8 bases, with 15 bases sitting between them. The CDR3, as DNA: TGTGCCACCAGTGATCCGGGGGAAGCGATCGGCTACACCTTC. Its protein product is CATSDPGEAIGYTF.

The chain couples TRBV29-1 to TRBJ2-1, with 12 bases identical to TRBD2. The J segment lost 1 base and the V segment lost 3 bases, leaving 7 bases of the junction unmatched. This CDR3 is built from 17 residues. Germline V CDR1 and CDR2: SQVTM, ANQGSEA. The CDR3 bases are TGCAGCGTTGATAGTCTAGCGGGGGGGATATCCTACAATGAGCAGTTCTTC. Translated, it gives CSVDSLAGGISYNEQFF.

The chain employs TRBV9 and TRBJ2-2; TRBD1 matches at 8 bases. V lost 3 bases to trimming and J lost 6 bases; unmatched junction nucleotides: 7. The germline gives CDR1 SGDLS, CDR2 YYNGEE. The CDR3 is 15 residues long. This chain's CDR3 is CASSAAGGAAGELFF. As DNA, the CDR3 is TGTGCCAGCAGCGCCGCAGGGGGCGCCGCCGGGGAGCTGTTTTTT. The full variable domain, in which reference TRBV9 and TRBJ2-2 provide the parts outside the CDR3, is DSGVTQTPKHLITATGQRVTLRCSPRSGDLSVYWYQQSLDQGLQFLIQYYNGEERAKGNILERFSAQQFPDLHSELNLSSLELGDSALYFCASSAAGGAAGELFFGEGSRLTVL.

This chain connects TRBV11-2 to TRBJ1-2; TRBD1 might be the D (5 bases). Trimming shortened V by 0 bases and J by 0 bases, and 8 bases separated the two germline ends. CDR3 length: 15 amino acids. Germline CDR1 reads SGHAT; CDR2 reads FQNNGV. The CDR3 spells CASSLEGRSNYGYTF. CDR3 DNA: TGTGCCAGCAGCTTAGAGGGGCGGTCTAACTATGGCTACACCTTC.

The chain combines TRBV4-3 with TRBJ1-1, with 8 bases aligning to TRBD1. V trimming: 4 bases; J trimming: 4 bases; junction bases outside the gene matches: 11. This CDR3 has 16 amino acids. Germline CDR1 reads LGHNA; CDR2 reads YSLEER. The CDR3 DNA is TGCGCCAGCAGCCGCCGGACAGGGTTGGCGGGCACTGAAGCTTTCTTT. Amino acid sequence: CASSRRTGLAGTEAFF.

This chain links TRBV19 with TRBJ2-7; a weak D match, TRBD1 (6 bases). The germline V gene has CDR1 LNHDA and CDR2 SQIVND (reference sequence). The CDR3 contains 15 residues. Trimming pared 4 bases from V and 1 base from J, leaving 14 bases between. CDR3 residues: CASSRTGLRSYEQYF. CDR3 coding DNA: TGTGCCAGTAGTAGAACAGGGCTCAGATCCTACGAGCAGTACTTC.

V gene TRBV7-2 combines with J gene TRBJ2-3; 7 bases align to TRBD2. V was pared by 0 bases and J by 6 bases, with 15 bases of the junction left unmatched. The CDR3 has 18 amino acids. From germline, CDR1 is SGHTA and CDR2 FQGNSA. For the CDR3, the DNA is TGTGCCAGCAGCTTAGCGGCTAGCGGCTTTACCCTGGGGGATACGCAGTATTTT. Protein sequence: CASSLAASGFTLGDTQYF.

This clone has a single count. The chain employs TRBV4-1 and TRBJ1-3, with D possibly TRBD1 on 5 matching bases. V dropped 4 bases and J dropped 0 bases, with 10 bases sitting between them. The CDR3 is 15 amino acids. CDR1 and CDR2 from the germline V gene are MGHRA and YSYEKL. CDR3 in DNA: TGCGCCAGCAGCCCTGGGAGGGGCTCTGGAAACACCATATATTTT. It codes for CASSPGRGSGNTIYF.

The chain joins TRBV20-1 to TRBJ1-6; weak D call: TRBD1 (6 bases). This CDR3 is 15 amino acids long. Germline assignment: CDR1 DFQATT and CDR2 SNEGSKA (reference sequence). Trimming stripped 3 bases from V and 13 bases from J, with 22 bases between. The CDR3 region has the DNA TGCAGTGCTAGTTCGTCACCAGGGGAAGGGTATCCCCTCCACTTT. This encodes CSASSSPGEGYPLHF.

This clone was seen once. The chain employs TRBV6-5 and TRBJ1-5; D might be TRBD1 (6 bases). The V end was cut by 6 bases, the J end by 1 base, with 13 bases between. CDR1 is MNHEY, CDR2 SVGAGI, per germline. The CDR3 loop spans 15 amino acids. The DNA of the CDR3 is TGTGCCAGCAGACAGGGTGTCGGCAGCAATCAGCCCCAGCATTTT. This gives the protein CASRQGVGSNQPQHF.

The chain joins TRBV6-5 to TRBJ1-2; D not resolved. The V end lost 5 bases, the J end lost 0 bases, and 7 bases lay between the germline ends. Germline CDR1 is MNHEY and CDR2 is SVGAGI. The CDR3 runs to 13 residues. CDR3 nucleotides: TGTGCCAGCAGTACCGGGACTAACTATGGCTACACCTTC. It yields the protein CASSTGTNYGYTF.

CDR3 sequence (DNA): TGTGCCAGCAGCCACGGAGGGTCGATAAGCTCCTATAATTCACCCCTCCACTTT. This codes for CASSHGGSISSYNSPLHF. The chain links TRBV7-2 to TRBJ1-6; D call uncertain. Trimming took 5 bases from V and 0 from J, leaving 17 bases between them. Germline values: CDR1 SGHTA, CDR2 FQGNSA. The CDR3 extends over 18 amino acids.

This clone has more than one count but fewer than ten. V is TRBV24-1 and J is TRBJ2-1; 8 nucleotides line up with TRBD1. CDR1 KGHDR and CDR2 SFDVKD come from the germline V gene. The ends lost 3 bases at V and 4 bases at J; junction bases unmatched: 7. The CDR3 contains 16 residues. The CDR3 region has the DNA TGTGCCACCAGTGATCCCTCCGGACAGGGTTACAATGAGCAGTTCTTC. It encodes CATSDPSGQGYNEQFF.

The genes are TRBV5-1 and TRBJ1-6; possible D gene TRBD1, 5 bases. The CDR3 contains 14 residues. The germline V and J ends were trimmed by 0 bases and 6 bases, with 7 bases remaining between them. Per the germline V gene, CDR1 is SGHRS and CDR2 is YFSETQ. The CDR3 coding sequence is TGCGCCAGCAGCTTGGATCAGGGTAATTCACCCCTCCACTTT. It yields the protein CASSLDQGNSPLHF.

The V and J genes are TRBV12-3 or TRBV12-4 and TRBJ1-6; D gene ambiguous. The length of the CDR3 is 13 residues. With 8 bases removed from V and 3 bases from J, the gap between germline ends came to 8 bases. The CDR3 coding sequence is TGTGCCAGCCAGACTAACTATAATTCACCCCTCCACTTT. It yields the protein CASQTNYNSPLHF.

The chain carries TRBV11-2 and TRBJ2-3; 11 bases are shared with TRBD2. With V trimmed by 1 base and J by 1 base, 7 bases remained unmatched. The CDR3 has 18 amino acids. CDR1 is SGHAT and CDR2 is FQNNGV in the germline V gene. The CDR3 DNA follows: TGTGCCAGCAGCTTAGGGACACATAGCGGGGGGGGCACAGATACGCAGTATTTT. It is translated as CASSLGTHSGGGTDTQYF.

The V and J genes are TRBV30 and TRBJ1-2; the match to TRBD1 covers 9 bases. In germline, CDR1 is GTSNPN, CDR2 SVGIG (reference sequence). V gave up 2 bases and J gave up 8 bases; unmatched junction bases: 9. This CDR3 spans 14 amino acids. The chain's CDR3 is CAWSPGQGGYGYTF. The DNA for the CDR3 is TGTGCCTGGAGTCCGGGACAGGGCGGGTACGGCTACACCTTC.

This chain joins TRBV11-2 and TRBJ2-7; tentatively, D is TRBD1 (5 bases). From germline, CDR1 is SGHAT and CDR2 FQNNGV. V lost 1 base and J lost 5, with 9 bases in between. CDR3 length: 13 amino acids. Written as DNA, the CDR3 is TGTGCCAGCAGCTTAGTGGGGCAGAACGAGCAGTACTTC. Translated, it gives CASSLVGQNEQYF.

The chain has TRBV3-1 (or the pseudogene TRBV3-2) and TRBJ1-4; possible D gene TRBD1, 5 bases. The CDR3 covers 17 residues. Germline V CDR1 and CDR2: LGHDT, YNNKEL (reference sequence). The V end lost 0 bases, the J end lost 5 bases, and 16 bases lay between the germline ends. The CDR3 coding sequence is TGTGCCAGCAGCCAAGACGGGTTTACAGGTTACAATGAAAAACTGTTTTTT. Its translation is CASSQDGFTGYNEKLFF.

The CDR3 reads CASSATVGTDTQYF. The CDR3 DNA is TGTGCCAGCAGCGCGACTGTGGGCACAGATACGCAGTATTTT. The J gene is TRBJ2-3, the V gene TRBV9; D call uncertain. The CDR3 length is 14 residues. Germline CDR1 SGDLS, CDR2 YYNGEE. Trimming removed 3 bases at V and 1 base at J, with 9 bases between.

The CDR3 loop reads CASSPPPGQGTYNEQFF. CDR3 DNA: TGTGCCAGCAGCCCACCCCCGGGACAGGGGACCTACAATGAGCAGTTCTTC. The chain recombines TRBV6-2 or TRBV6-3 with TRBJ2-1, with TRBD1 matching over 10 bases. The V and J ends lost 6 bases and 2 bases, in that order; junction bases with no gene match: 10. Germline assignment: CDR1 MNHEY and CDR2 SVGEGT. The CDR3 sequence is 17 residues long.

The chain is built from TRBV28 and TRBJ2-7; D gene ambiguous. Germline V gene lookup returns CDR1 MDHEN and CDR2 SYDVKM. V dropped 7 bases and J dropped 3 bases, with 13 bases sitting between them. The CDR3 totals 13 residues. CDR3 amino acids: CASNSRFLYEQYF. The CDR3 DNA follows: TGTGCCAGCAACTCCCGTTTCCTCTACGAGCAGTACTTC.

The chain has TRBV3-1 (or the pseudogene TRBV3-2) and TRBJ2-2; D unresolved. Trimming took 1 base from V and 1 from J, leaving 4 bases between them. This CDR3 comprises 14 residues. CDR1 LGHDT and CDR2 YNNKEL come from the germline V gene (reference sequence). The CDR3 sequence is CASSQAGNTGELFF. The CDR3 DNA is TGTGCCAGCAGCCAAGCCGGGAACACCGGGGAGCTGTTTTTT.

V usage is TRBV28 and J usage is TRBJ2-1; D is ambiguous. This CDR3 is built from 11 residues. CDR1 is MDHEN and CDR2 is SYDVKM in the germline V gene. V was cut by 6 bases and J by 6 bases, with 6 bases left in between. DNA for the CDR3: TGTGCCAGCAGCCAAATCAATGAGCAGTTCTTC. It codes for CASSQINEQFF.

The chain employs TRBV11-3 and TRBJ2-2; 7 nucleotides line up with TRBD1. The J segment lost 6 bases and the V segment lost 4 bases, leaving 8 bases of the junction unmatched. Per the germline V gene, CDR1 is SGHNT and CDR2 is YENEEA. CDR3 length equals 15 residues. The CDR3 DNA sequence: TGTGCCAGCAGCTCGACAGGGATCGTCCCCGGGGAGCTGTTTTTT. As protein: CASSSTGIVPGELFF.

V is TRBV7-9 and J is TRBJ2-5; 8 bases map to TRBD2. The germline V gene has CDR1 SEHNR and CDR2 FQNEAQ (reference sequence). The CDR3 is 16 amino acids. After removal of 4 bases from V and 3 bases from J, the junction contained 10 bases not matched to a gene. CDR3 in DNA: TGTGCCAGCAGCTCACCAGCGGGGGCCCGTGAAGAGACCCAGTACTTC. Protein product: CASSSPAGAREETQYF.

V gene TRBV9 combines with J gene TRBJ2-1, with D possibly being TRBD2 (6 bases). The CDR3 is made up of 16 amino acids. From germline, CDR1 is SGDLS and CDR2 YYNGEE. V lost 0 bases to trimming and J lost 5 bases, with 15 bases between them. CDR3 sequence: CASSVDGGSPHNEQFF. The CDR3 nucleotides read TGTGCCAGCAGCGTAGATGGAGGGTCCCCTCACAATGAGCAGTTCTTC.

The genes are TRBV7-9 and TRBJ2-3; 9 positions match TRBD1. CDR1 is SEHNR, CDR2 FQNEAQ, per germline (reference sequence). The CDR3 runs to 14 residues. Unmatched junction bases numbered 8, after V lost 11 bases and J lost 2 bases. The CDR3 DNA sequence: TGTGCCTCTAGAGGGACAGGGTACACAGATACGCAGTATTTT. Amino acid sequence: CASRGTGYTDTQYF.

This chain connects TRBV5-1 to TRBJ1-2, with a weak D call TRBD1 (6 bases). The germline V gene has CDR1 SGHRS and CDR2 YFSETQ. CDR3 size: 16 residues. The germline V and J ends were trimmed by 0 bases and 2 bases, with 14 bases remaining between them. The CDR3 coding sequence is TGCGCCAGCAGCTTGGGGCCGGACAGAACAAACTATGGCTACACCTTC. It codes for CASSLGPDRTNYGYTF. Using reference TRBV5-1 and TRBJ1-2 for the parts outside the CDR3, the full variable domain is KAGVTQTPRYLIKTRGQQVTLSCSPISGHRSVSWYQQTPGQGLQFLFEYFSETQRNKGNFPGRFSGRQFSNSRSEMNVSTLELGDSALYLCASSLGPDRTNYGYTFGSGTRLTVV.